This TCR beta chain was identified in a study of cytomegalovirus exposure and HLA in healthy donors. A note on this clone: Its antigen is unidentified.

PCR involved 60 Vbeta and 13 Jbeta primers. This table comes from immunoSEQ multiplex PCR, and its TCRdb copy is limited to in-frame clones, with some not included. The sample includes around 250,000 clones, nearly 95% seen only once; the top ten take about 1.8%. General study results and limits: It was in a later analysis that TCR association rates were seen to vary by HLA locus, highest for DRB1 and lowest for HLA-C. TCR beta V- and J-gene trimming was later associated with a missense DCLRE1C variant. What was likely a sequencing artifact was a cluster of highly shared sequence variants.

The CDR3 extends over 15 amino acids. CDR1 SGHTA and CDR2 FQGTGA come from the germline V gene. V lost 2 bases, J lost 1 base, and 3 bases stayed unmatched. What was sequenced was PBMCs. This TCR came from a girl aged 2 to 9 in good health and CMV-seronegative. The V call is TRBV7-3, the J call TRBJ2-5; the match to TRBD2 covers 8 bases. CDR3: CASSLDGGAQETQYF. The CDR3 DNA is TGTGCCAGCAGCTTAGACGGGGGGGCCCAAGAGACCCAGTACTTC.